This T cell receptor beta chain was sequenced in a study of PD-1 blockade in classical Hodgkin lymphoma. On the study more broadly: Nivolumab was given intravenously to patients at 3 mg/kg every 2 weeks.

TCRdb's copy holds only in-frame clones and misses some; the assay was immunoSEQ multiplex PCR. The sample holds more than 140,000 clones, approximately 80% seen once. The CDR3 length is 18 residues. Germline V gives CDR1 MGHRA, CDR2 YSYEKL. V was pared by 1 base and J by 1 base, with 19 bases between. Study results and caveats: No one has yet defined what causes the repertoire differences, which may be disease activity or prior therapy. Complete responders had baseline diversity similar to newly diagnosed patients. In CD4+ cells, TCR diversity went up significantly by C4D1, but in CD8+ cells it did not.

Of note for this clone: The antigen is undetermined.

Exposure to brentuximab vedotin varied, and each patient had relapsed following autologous stem cell transplantation. The gene calls are TRBV4-1 and TRBJ2-5; D may be TRBD2 (7 bases). The TCR was taken from a human donor with classical Hodgkin lymphoma. The sample consisted of peripheral blood mononuclear cells (PBMCs), taken before the second cycle of nivolumab. CDR3 coding DNA: TGCGCCAGCAGCCAAGGGCTAGGGGCGGGGGCCCCCCAAGAGACCCAGTACTTC. As protein: CASSQGLGAGAPQETQYF.